This TCR beta chain was observed in a study of blood T cell repertoires in COVID-19. The data were produced by immunoSEQ multiplex PCR, yet TCRdb's version contains in-frame clones alone and is incomplete. This table holds about 280,000 clones, 85% found once. The sequenced sample consisted of peripheral blood. The receptor's source is a middle-aged man with active or convalescent COVID-19.

The CDR3 is CASSEGTSGYTDTQYF. CDR3 in DNA: TGTGCCAGTAGTGAGGGGACTAGCGGCTACACAGATACGCAGTATTTT. The chain carries TRBV19 and TRBJ2-3; 11 bases map to TRBD2. From germline, CDR1 is LNHDA and CDR2 SQIVND (reference sequence). After removal of 5 bases from V and 2 bases from J, the junction contained 6 bases not matched to a gene. The CDR3 spans 16 residues. Full variable domain (rest looked up from reference TRBV19 and TRBJ2-3): DGGITQSPKYLFRKEGQNVTLSCEQNLNHDAMYWYRQDPGQGLRLIYYSQIVNDFQKGDIAEGYSVSREKKESFPLTVTSAQKNPTAFYLCASSEGTSGYTDTQYFGPGTRLTVL.